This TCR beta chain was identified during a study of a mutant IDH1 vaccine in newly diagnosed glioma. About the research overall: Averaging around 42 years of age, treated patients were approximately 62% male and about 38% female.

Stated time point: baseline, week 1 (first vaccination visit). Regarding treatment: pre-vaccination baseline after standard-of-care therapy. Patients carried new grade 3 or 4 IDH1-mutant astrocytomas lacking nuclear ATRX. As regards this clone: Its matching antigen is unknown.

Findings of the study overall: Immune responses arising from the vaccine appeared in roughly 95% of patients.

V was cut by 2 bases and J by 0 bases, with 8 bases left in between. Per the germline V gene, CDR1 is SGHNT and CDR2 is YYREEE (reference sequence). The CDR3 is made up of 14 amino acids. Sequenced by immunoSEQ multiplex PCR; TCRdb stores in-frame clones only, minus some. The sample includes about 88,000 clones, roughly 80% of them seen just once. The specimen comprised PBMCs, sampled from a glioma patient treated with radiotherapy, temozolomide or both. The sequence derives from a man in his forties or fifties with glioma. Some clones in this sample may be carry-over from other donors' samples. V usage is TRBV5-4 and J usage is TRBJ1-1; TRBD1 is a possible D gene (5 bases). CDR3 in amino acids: CASSFRQMNTEAFF. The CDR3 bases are TGTGCCAGCAGCTTTAGACAGATGAACACTGAAGCTTTCTTT.